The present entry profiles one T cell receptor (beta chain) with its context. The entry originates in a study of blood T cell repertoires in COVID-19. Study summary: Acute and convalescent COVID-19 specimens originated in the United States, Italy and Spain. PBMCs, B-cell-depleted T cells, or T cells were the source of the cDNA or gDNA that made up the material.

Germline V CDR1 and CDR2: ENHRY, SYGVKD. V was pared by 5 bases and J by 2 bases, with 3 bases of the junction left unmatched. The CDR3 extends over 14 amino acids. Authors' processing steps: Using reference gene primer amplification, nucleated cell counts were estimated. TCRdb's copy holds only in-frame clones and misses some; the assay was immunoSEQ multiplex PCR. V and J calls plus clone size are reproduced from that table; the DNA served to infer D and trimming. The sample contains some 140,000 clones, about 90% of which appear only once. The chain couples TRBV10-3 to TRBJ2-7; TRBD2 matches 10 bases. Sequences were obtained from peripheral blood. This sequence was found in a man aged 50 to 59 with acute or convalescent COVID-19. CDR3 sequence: CAISRTSGTYEQYF. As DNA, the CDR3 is TGTGCCATCAGTCGGACTAGCGGAACCTACGAGCAGTACTTC.